This T cell receptor (beta chain) comes out of a study of blood T cell repertoires in COVID-19. Study overall: Sites across the United States, Italy and Spain contributed samples from acute and convalescent COVID-19.

The authors' processing: Estimates of nucleated cell counts were drawn from the amplification of reference gene primers. Assay used: immunoSEQ multiplex PCR; TCRdb lists only in-frame clones, some missing. The V and J calls and clone size are taken from that table; D and trimming were inferred from the DNA. The sample lists nearly 300,000 clones, approximately 88% seen once, with more than 6.5% in the top ten. With V trimmed by 4 bases and J by 0 bases, 9 bases remained unmatched. Per the germline V gene, CDR1 is MDHEN and CDR2 is SYDVKM. This CDR3 region has 17 residues. Source material: peripheral blood. The receptor was derived from a woman aged 25 to 45 who had recovered from COVID-19. The rearrangement links TRBV28 to TRBJ1-3; 7 bases agree with TRBD1. The CDR3 sequence: CASSSLSGTVSGNTIYF. The CDR3 DNA follows: TGTGCCAGCAGTTCGCTCTCCGGGACAGTCTCTGGAAACACCATATATTTT.